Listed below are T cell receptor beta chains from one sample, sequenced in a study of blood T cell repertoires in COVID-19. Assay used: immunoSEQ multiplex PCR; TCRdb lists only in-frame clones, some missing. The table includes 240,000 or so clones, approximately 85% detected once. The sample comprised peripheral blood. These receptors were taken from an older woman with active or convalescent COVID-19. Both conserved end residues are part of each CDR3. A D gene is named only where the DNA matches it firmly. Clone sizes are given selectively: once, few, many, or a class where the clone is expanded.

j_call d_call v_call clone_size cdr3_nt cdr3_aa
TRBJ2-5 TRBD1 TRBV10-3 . TGTGCCTCCTGGACAGGGGAAGAGACCCAGTACTTC CASWTGEETQYF
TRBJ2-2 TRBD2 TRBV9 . TGTGCCAGCAGCCCCCAACTAGCGGGGGTTCCCACCGGGGAGCTGTTTTTT CASSPQLAGVPTGELFF
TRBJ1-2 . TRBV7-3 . TGTGCCAGCAGCGTATCAACAGGGAACTATGGCTACACCTTC CASSVSTGNYGYTF
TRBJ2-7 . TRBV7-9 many TGTGCCAGCAGCTCACCGGTGATCGGCGAGCAGTACTTC CASSSPVIGEQYF
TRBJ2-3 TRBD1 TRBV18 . TGTGCCAGCTCACGGACAGGGGTGGGTCCAGATACGCAGTATTTT CASSRTGVGPDTQYF
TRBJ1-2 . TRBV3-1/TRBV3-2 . TGTGCCAGCAGCCAATTACGGGGGGACTATGGCTACACCTTC CASSQLRGDYGYTF
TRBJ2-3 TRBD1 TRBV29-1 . TGCAGCGTAGAAGGACAGGGTTACACAGATACGCAGTATTTT CSVEGQGYTDTQYF
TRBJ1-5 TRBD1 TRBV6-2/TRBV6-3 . TGTGCCAGCAGTTATACAGGGGACCAGCCCCAGCATTTT CASSYTGDQPQHF
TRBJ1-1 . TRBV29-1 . TGCAGCGTCGCCCCAGACTTGAACACTGAAGCTTTCTTT CSVAPDLNTEAFF
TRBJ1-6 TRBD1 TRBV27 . TGTGCCAGCAGTACGAGACAGGGTAATTCACCCCTCCACTTT CASSTRQGNSPLHF
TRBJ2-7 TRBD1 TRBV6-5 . TGTGCCAGCAGTAGAACCGGGACAGGAGTCTACGAGCAGTACTTC CASSRTGTGVYEQYF
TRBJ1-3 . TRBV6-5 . TGTGCCAGCAGATTTATTGGCAGGGGAAACACCATATATTTT CASRFIGRGNTIYF
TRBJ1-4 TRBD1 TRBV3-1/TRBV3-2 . TGTGCCAGCAGCCAAGTCAATAGACAGGGGGGTGAAAAACTGTTTTTT CASSQVNRQGGEKLFF
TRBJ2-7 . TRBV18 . TGTGCCAGCTCACCGACCCTTAGGGGGGGGTCCATCTACGAGCAGTACTTC CASSPTLRGGSIYEQYF
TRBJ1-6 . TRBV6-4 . TGTGCCAGCAGGGGGGGTTATGGAACCCCTTTTTCACCCCTCCACTTT CASRGGYGTPFSPLHF
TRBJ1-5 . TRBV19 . TGTGCCAGTAGTTTCCAAGACTTTCAGCCCCAGCATTTT CASSFQDFQPQHF
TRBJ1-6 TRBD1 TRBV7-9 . TGTGCCAGCAGTCGGACAGGGGATAGGTCACCCCTCCACTTT CASSRTGDRSPLHF
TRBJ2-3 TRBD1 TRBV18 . TGTGCCAGCTCACGACAGGGACGCGGCACAGATACGCAGTATTTT CASSRQGRGTDTQYF
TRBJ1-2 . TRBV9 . TGTGCCAGCAGCGGTAGTTCCCGGGGGAGGTGGGGCTATGGCTACACCTTC CASSGSSRGRWGYGYTF
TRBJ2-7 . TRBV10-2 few TGCGCCACGGGGCGGGGCCCTTCCTACGAGCAGTACTTC CATGRGPSYEQYF
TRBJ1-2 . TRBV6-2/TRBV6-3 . TGTGCCAGCAGTTACTCGAATCCCCACAGCTATGGCTACACCTTC CASSYSNPHSYGYTF
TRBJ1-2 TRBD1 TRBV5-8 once TGTGCCAGCAGCATCCGGGACAGGGTCTATGGCTACACCTTC CASSIRDRVYGYTF
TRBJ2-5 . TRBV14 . TGTGCCAGCAGCCAAGCCCCAGCGGCCGCAGGGACCCAGTACTTC CASSQAPAAAGTQYF
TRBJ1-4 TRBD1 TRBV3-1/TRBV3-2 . TGTGCCAGCAGCCATACTGGGACAGGGGATGAAAAACTGTTTTTT CASSHTGTGDEKLFF
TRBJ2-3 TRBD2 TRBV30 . TGTGCCTGGCTCAAACGACTAGCCCCGCGAGATACGCAGTATTTT CAWLKRLAPRDTQYF
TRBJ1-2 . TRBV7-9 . TGTGCCAGCAGCCGGGGGAGTTCTAACTATGGCTACACCTTC CASSRGSSNYGYTF
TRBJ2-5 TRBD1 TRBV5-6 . TGTGCCAGCAGCCAGAGGGTCAGGGGGCTCGAGAAGACCCAGTACTTC CASSQRVRGLEKTQYF
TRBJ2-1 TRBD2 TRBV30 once TGTGCCTGGAGTGGTCGAGCGGGGGGTATCGATGAGCAGTTCTTC CAWSGRAGGIDEQFF
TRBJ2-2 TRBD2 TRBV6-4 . TGTGCCAGCAGTGACTCGGGGACTAGCGGGGGCCCTAACACCGGGGAGCTGTTTTTT CASSDSGTSGGPNTGELFF
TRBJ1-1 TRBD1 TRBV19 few TGTGCCAGTAGGGACTCGGGACAGGGTAACACTGAAGCTTTCTTT CASRDSGQGNTEAFF
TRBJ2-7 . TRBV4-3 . TGCGCCAGCAGCCAAGACCGACAGTACCTCTACGAGCAGTACTTC CASSQDRQYLYEQYF
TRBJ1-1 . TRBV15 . TGTGCCACCCTTCCGTTAGGCGGGGAAAGCACTGAAGCTTTCTTT CATLPLGGESTEAFF
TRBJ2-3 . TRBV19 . TGTGCCAGTAGTCCTGAGGGCAGAGATACGCAGTATTTT CASSPEGRDTQYF
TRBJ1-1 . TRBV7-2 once TGTGCCAGCAGCTTAGGCCTCCGGGATAATGAAGCTTTCTTT CASSLGLRDNEAFF
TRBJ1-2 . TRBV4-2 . TGTGCCAGCAGCCAACGCGCCGGAGGGGCAGGGACGTATGGCTACACCTTC CASSQRAGGAGTYGYTF
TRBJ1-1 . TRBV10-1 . TGCGCCAGCAGTGAGTCGGGGAGGGGAGACACTGAAGCTTTCTTT CASSESGRGDTEAFF
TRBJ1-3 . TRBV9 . TGTGCCAGCAGCGTAGACCGGGACTCTGGAAACACCATATATTTT CASSVDRDSGNTIYF
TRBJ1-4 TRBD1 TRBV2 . TGTGCCAGCAGACGACAGGGGGCGATTGTAGAAAAACTGTTTTTT CASRRQGAIVEKLFF
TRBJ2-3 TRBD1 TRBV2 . TGTGCCAGCAGGCACTCGACAGGGAGAGCCACAGATACGCAGTATTTT CASRHSTGRATDTQYF
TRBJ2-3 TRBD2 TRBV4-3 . TGCGCCAGCAGCCAAGTACTAGCGGGGAGCACAGATACGCAGTATTTT CASSQVLAGSTDTQYF
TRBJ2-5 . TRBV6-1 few TGTGCCAGCAGTGAACCGGGGATAAAAGAGACCCAGTACTTC CASSEPGIKETQYF
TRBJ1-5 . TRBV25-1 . TGTGCCAGTGGGGGCCAAGGCAATCAGCCCCAGCATTTT CASGGQGNQPQHF
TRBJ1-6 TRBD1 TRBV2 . TGTGCCACCAGTCCCGGGACAGCTAATTCACCCCTCCACTTT CATSPGTANSPLHF
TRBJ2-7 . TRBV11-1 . TGTGCCAGCAGAAAAGGGCAGGGCGGAGACTACGAGCAGTACTTC CASRKGQGGDYEQYF
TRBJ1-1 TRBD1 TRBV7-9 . TGTGCCAGCAACGGACAGGGGGAATGGGCTGAAGCTTTCTTT CASNGQGEWAEAFF
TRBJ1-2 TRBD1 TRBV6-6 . TGTGCCAGCACCTTGACGGGACAGTATGGCTACACCTTC CASTLTGQYGYTF
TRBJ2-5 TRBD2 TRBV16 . TGTGCCAGCAGCCAAACTCGGGTGGCGGGGGAAGAGACCCAGTACTTC CASSQTRVAGEETQYF
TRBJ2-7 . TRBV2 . TGTGCCAGCAGGAGTCCCGCCTACGAGCAGTACTTC CASRSPAYEQYF
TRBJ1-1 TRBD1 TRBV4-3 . TGCGCCAGCAGCCAAGATTTGGGGACAGGGACACGAGCTGAAGCTTTCTTT CASSQDLGTGTRAEAFF
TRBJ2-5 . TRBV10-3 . TGTGCCGCAAGGAGGGGGGGCCAAGAGACCCAGTACTTC CAARRGGQETQYF
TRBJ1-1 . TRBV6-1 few TGTGCCAGCAGTGAGAGGGAGTACCTCGAAGCTTTCTTT CASSEREYLEAFF
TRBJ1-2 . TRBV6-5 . TGTGCCAGCAGTCTCTACTCCGGGAACTATGGCTACACCTTC CASSLYSGNYGYTF
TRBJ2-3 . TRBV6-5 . TGTGCCAGCAGTTACTCTTTCGGCGCGGAAACAGATACGCAGTATTTT CASSYSFGAETDTQYF
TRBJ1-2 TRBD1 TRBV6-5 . TGTGCCAGCACCGTTAGGGGGCTTGGTTATGGCTACACCTTC CASTVRGLGYGYTF
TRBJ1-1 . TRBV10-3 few TGTGCCATCAGCCGCACTCTGACAACGAACACTGAAGCTTTCTTT CAISRTLTTNTEAFF